This TCR beta chain stems from a study of blood T cell repertoires in COVID-19. The CDR3 totals 13 residues. Between the trimmed V and J ends, which lost 7 bases and 0 bases, there was a span of 6 bases. Germline assignment: CDR1 LNHDA and CDR2 SQIVND (reference sequence). The method was immunoSEQ multiplex PCR; TCRdb's version includes in-frame clones alone and lacks a portion of them. The sample lists about 230,000 clones, around 80% seen once, with about 27% in the top ten. The J gene is TRBJ1-4, the V gene TRBV19, with unresolved D. This clonotype originated in a man aged 35-49 years with acute or convalescent COVID-19. Sequencing used peripheral blood. The CDR3 nucleotides are TGTGCCAGTACAGAGGCAACTAATGAAAAACTGTTTTTT. Encoded protein: CASTEATNEKLFF.